The sequence of this TCR beta chain was determined in a study of blood T cell repertoires in COVID-19. From germline, CDR1 is SGHNT and CDR2 YYREEE (reference sequence). The length of the CDR3 is 17 residues. V shed 4 bases, J shed 3 bases, and the junction held 6 bases outside the gene matches. This table comes from immunoSEQ multiplex PCR, and its TCRdb copy is limited to in-frame clones, with some not included. Among about 360,000 clones, approximately 89% were seen once, and the ten largest hold 1% to 1.5%. This clonotype was sampled from a man under 40 who had recovered from COVID-19. The chain recombines TRBV5-4 with TRBJ2-6, with 11 bases matching TRBD1. Sequenced: PBMCs or T cells enriched from blood (not recorded which). The CDR3 reads CASSPGTGGSGANVLTF. CDR3 DNA sequence: TGTGCCAGCAGCCCCGGGACAGGGGGAAGTGGGGCCAACGTCCTGACTTTC.